This is a list of T cell receptor beta chains from one sample in a study of blood T cells in healthy people across ages. TCRdb ran MiXCR on the 5' RACE reads and lists one entry per CDR3 protein. The sample contains about 1.4 million distinct CDR3 sequences, roughly 64% of which appear only once. Sequences were obtained from blood. The receptors shown here come from a man younger than 35 in good health. CDR3s include the opening cysteine and the closing phenylalanine or tryptophan. The D gene is left open where the match is weak. A clone size is listed for some rows: how often the clone was seen (once, few, many), or a class if it is expanded.

J gene: TRBJ1-3; D gene: TRBD1; CDR3 length: 14; clone size: .; V gene: TRBV29-1; CDR3 DNA: TGCAGCGTCGATCCAGGGGGCTCTGGAAACACCATATATTTT; CDR3 protein: CSVDPGGSGNTIYF
J gene: TRBJ2-1; D gene: TRBD1; CDR3 length: 15; clone size: .; V gene: TRBV12-3/TRBV12-4; CDR3 DNA: TGTGCCAGCAGATCGACAGGGGACGCATACAATGAGCAGTTCTTC; CDR3 protein: CASRSTGDAYNEQFF
J gene: TRBJ1-4; D gene: TRBD1; CDR3 length: 11; clone size: .; V gene: TRBV10-3; CDR3 DNA: TGTGCCACGGGGACAGGGGAAAAACTGTTTTTT; CDR3 protein: CATGTGEKLFF
J gene: TRBJ2-7; D gene: TRBD1; CDR3 length: 14; clone size: .; V gene: TRBV5-1; CDR3 DNA: TGCGCCAGCAGCAAAAAGGACAGGCAAAACGAGCAGTACTTC; CDR3 protein: CASSKKDRQNEQYF
J gene: TRBJ2-7; D gene: TRBD2; CDR3 length: 14; clone size: .; V gene: TRBV2; CDR3 DNA: TGTGCCAGCAGCAGACTAGCGGGGAACTACGAGCAGTACTTC; CDR3 protein: CASSRLAGNYEQYF
J gene: TRBJ1-1; D gene: TRBD1; CDR3 length: 16; clone size: .; V gene: TRBV4-1; CDR3 DNA: TGCGCCAGCAGCCAGGACCCGGACAGGGAGAACACTGAAGCTTTCTTT; CDR3 protein: CASSQDPDRENTEAFF
J gene: TRBJ2-5; D gene: TRBD2; CDR3 length: 13; clone size: .; V gene: TRBV20-1; CDR3 DNA: TGCAGTGGTCCGCGGGACTATGTGGAGACCCAGTACTTC; CDR3 protein: CSGPRDYVETQYF
J gene: TRBJ2-5; D gene: TRBD2; CDR3 length: 14; clone size: .; V gene: TRBV20-1; CDR3 DNA: TGCAGTGCGGGACTAGAAGTTACCCAAGAGACCCAGTACTTC; CDR3 protein: CSAGLEVTQETQYF
J gene: TRBJ1-2; D gene: .; CDR3 length: 15; clone size: .; V gene: TRBV6-1; CDR3 DNA: TGTGCCAGCAGTGAAGGGACTACCGTGACCTATGGCTACACCTTC; CDR3 protein: CASSEGTTVTYGYTF
J gene: TRBJ2-7; D gene: .; CDR3 length: 17; clone size: .; V gene: TRBV5-1; CDR3 DNA: TGCGCCAGCAGCTTGGCTTGGACAGAGTATTTATCCTACGAGCAGTACTTC; CDR3 protein: CASSLAWTEYLSYEQYF
J gene: TRBJ2-5; D gene: .; CDR3 length: 11; clone size: few; V gene: TRBV29-1; CDR3 DNA: TGCAGCGTGTTGACGACAGAGACCCAGTACTTC; CDR3 protein: CSVLTTETQYF
J gene: TRBJ2-7; D gene: .; CDR3 length: 14; clone size: .; V gene: TRBV6-4; CDR3 DNA: TGTGCCAGCAATCAAGAATCCAGAGCCTACGAGCAGTACTTC; CDR3 protein: CASNQESRAYEQYF
J gene: TRBJ2-1; D gene: .; CDR3 length: 16; clone size: few; V gene: TRBV4-2; CDR3 DNA: TGTGCCAGCAGCCAAGACCCCCTACAGGGTTGGGATGAGCAGTTCTTC; CDR3 protein: CASSQDPLQGWDEQFF
J gene: TRBJ2-1; D gene: .; CDR3 length: 14; clone size: few; V gene: TRBV27; CDR3 DNA: TGTGCCAGCAGTCCCGGACTAACCCACAATGAGCAGTTCTTC; CDR3 protein: CASSPGLTHNEQFF
J gene: TRBJ2-1; D gene: TRBD2; CDR3 length: 15; clone size: .; V gene: TRBV7-8; CDR3 DNA: TGTGCCAGCAGCCTTCGACTAGCGGGAGATATTGAGCAGTTCTTC; CDR3 protein: CASSLRLAGDIEQFF
J gene: TRBJ2-5; D gene: .; CDR3 length: 14; clone size: .; V gene: TRBV6-2/TRBV6-3; CDR3 DNA: TGTGCCAGCAATTCACTACGAGGAAGAGAGACCCAGTACTTC; CDR3 protein: CASNSLRGRETQYF
J gene: TRBJ2-2; D gene: .; CDR3 length: 15; clone size: once; V gene: TRBV29-1; CDR3 DNA: TGCAGCGTTGCGGTCACTAGCTCCAACACCGGGGAGCTGTTTTTT; CDR3 protein: CSVAVTSSNTGELFF
J gene: TRBJ1-2; D gene: .; CDR3 length: 15; clone size: .; V gene: TRBV6-6; CDR3 DNA: TGTGCCAGCAGTTACTCGAGTGTCAGCCGCTATGGCTACACCTTC; CDR3 protein: CASSYSSVSRYGYTF
J gene: TRBJ2-1; D gene: TRBD2; CDR3 length: 19; clone size: .; V gene: TRBV6-1; CDR3 DNA: TGTGCCAGCAAATTCTTCACCGGGGGGGCCCAGAGCTCCTACAATGAGCAGTTCTTC; CDR3 protein: CASKFFTGGAQSSYNEQFF
J gene: TRBJ2-2; D gene: TRBD2; CDR3 length: 14; clone size: .; V gene: TRBV29-1; CDR3 DNA: TGCAGCGTGGGACTAGCAGAGAACACCGGGGAGCTGTTTTTT; CDR3 protein: CSVGLAENTGELFF
J gene: TRBJ2-4; D gene: .; CDR3 length: 16; clone size: .; V gene: TRBV27; CDR3 DNA: TGTGCCAGCAGGACTGACAGCTTTCTAGCCAAAAACATTCAGTACTTC; CDR3 protein: CASRTDSFLAKNIQYF
J gene: TRBJ1-2; D gene: TRBD1; CDR3 length: 14; clone size: .; V gene: TRBV14; CDR3 DNA: TGTGCCAGCAGCCATACAGGGGTCGGCTATGGCTACACCTTC; CDR3 protein: CASSHTGVGYGYTF
J gene: TRBJ2-1; D gene: TRBD2; CDR3 length: 15; clone size: few; V gene: TRBV5-6; CDR3 DNA: TGTGCCAGCAGCTTGTCAGCGGGAGGGCCCTATGAGCAGTTCTTC; CDR3 protein: CASSLSAGGPYEQFF
J gene: TRBJ1-1; D gene: .; CDR3 length: 17; clone size: .; V gene: TRBV4-3; CDR3 DNA: TGCGCCAGCAGCCAAGATGGTGGGGGTCTTGGGAACACTGAAGCTTTCTTT; CDR3 protein: CASSQDGGGLGNTEAFF
J gene: TRBJ2-3; D gene: .; CDR3 length: 13; clone size: .; V gene: TRBV11-3; CDR3 DNA: TGTGCCAGCAGCTTAGTTTCTGGGGGAACGCAGTATTTT; CDR3 protein: CASSLVSGGTQYF
J gene: TRBJ2-6; D gene: .; CDR3 length: 18; clone size: few; V gene: TRBV5-6; CDR3 DNA: TGTGCCAGCAGCACTCTCCATGTTGGTTCTCCTGGGGCCAACGTCCTGACTTTC; CDR3 protein: CASSTLHVGSPGANVLTF
J gene: TRBJ2-3; D gene: .; CDR3 length: 14; clone size: few; V gene: TRBV15; CDR3 DNA: TGTGCCACCAGCCCCCTGATTGGAACAGATACGCAGTATTTT; CDR3 protein: CATSPLIGTDTQYF
J gene: TRBJ2-1; D gene: .; CDR3 length: 16; clone size: .; V gene: TRBV7-9; CDR3 DNA: TGTGCCAGCAGCTTAGCCGGGACGGACCCCTACAATGAGCAGTTCTTC; CDR3 protein: CASSLAGTDPYNEQFF
J gene: TRBJ2-5; D gene: .; CDR3 length: 14; clone size: .; V gene: TRBV2; CDR3 DNA: TGTGCCAGCACCCTGGAGGACCAAAGCGGGACCCAGTACTTC; CDR3 protein: CASTLEDQSGTQYF